A single sample gave rise to the 18 T cell receptor beta chains below, sequenced in a study of tumor-infiltrating lymphocytes in oesophageal squamous cell carcinoma. In TCRdb, the PCR reads were re-called with MiXCR into one record per CDR3 protein. This sample has tens of thousands of distinct CDR3 sequences, with roughly two fifths found just once. The specimen was esophageal tumor tissue. The receptor set was obtained from a male donor with esophageal squamous cell carcinoma.

The chain recombines TRBV11-2 with TRBJ2-3, with a weak D call TRBD2 (6 bases). Trimming pared 4 bases from V and 2 bases from J, leaving 13 bases between. The CDR3 is made up of 15 amino acids. From germline, CDR1 is SGHAT and CDR2 FQNNGV. As DNA, the CDR3 is TGTGCCAGCAGCTCTGCCGGGAGAAACACAGATACGCAGTATTTT. As protein: CASSSAGRNTDTQYF. The full variable domain, completed using reference TRBV11-2 and TRBJ2-3, is EAGVAQSPRYKIIEKRQSVAFWCNPISGHATLYWYQQILGQGPKLLIQFQNNGVVDDSQLPKDRFSAERLKGVDSTLKIQPAKLEDSAVYLCASSSAGRNTDTQYFGPGTRLTVL.

The J gene is TRBJ2-7, the V gene TRBV7-8; 10 bases are a match to TRBD2. Germline V CDR1 and CDR2: SGHVS, FQNEAQ. CDR3 length equals 17 residues. J lost 2 bases, V lost 5 bases, and 12 bases had no gene match. Written as DNA, the CDR3 is TGTGCCAGCAGCAAAAAGGGGTCCGGACTAGCGGCCTACGAGCAGTACTTC. Its translation is CASSKKGSGLAAYEQYF.

Many counts were recorded for this clonotype. The V gene is TRBV6-1, the J gene TRBJ1-6, with 7 bases that match TRBD1. The CDR3 spans 17 residues. Germline lookup yields CDR1 MNHNS and CDR2 SASEGT. Trimming removed 6 bases from V and 4 bases from J; junction bases left unmatched: 12. CDR3 region: CASRSPPGQPYNSPLHF. The CDR3 nucleotides are TGTGCCAGCAGAAGCCCTCCGGGACAGCCTTATAATTCACCCCTCCACTTT.

On this clonotype: In this CDR3 the conserved last residue, phenylalanine or tryptophan, is missing, so a read error is likely. The limits of the CDR3 on the DNA are not certain, so only TCRdb's listed CDR3 is given. The rearrangement links TRBV12-3 or TRBV12-4 to TRBJ2-5; the table assigns TRBD1, which was not confirmed against the DNA. Termini included, the CDR3 measures 15 amino acids. This CDR3 is CASSWTVAYEQYFGA.

In this sample, this clonotype turned up many times. The J gene is TRBJ2-1, the V gene TRBV20-1; tentative D call: TRBD1 (6 bases). There are 14 residues in the CDR3. Germline lookup yields CDR1 DFQATT and CDR2 SNEGSKA (reference sequence). Trimming left V 3 bases short and J 4 bases short, with 13 bases between. Here the CDR3 DNA reads TGCAGTGCTAGTTACAGGGATTCTTACAATGAGCAGTTCTTC. Its translation: CSASYRDSYNEQFF.

In its sample, this clonotype was seen many times. The rearrangement uses TRBV4-1 and TRBJ1-2, with a possible D match to TRBD1 (5 bases). This CDR3 is 15 amino acids long. Deletions cut 1 base from V and 3 bases from J, with 12 bases between. In germline, CDR1 is MGHRA, CDR2 YSYEKL. CDR3 DNA sequence: TGCGCCAGCAGCCAAGTTCCAGGGTCCTACTATGGCTACACCTTC. Translation: CASSQVPGSYYGYTF.

On this clonotype: Here the CDR3 omits its conserved ending phenylalanine or tryptophan, so a read error is the likely source. It is unclear where the CDR3 begins or ends on the DNA, so no DNA is shown, and the CDR3 is as TCRdb lists it. The chain couples TRBV10-3 to TRBJ2-1; TRBD1, as called in the table, went unchecked against the DNA. Looked up from germline, CDR1 is ENHRY and CDR2 is SYGVKD. The CDR3 contains 17 residues when both ends are counted. Here the CDR3 reads CAISEADRGQIGYTFGS.

As to this clonotype: The CDR3 ends on some other residue instead of the conserved phenylalanine or tryptophan, so this is likely a read error. No DNA is shown, since the ends of the CDR3 on it are uncertain; the CDR3 is the one TCRdb lists. V gene TRBV12-3 or TRBV12-4 combines with J gene TRBJ2-3; TRBD2, the table's D call, was not compared with the DNA. The CDR3 sequence runs 17 residues, both termini included. The CDR3 loop is CASRSSPSSYNEQFFGP.

This clonotype was recorded at least ten times. J is TRBJ2-7 and V is TRBV27; D is possibly TRBD1 (6 bases). From germline, CDR1 is MNHEY and CDR2 SMNVEV (reference sequence). Trimming took off 4 bases at V and 2 bases at J, with 12 bases between the two ends. This CDR3 is built from 14 residues. The CDR3 here is CASSWTDAPYEQYF. The DNA for the CDR3 is TGTGCCAGCAGTTGGACAGACGCGCCCTACGAGCAGTACTTC.

This clonotype was recorded at least ten times. This chain uses TRBV28 with TRBJ1-3; no firm D call. V was cut by 5 bases and J by 0 bases, with 11 bases left in between. The CDR3 is 15 residues long. CDR1 is MDHEN and CDR2 is SYDVKM in the germline V gene. CDR3 amino acids: CASSTRAASGNTIYF. CDR3 coding DNA: TGTGCCAGCAGTACAAGGGCAGCCTCTGGAAACACCATATATTTT.

This clonotype showed up many times. The J gene is TRBJ1-6, the V gene TRBV5-6; possibly TRBD1 for D (5 bases). The CDR3 has 19 amino acids. V was clipped by 1 base and J by 0 bases, with 17 bases between them. Germline CDR1 is SGHDT and CDR2 is YYEEEE. The chain's CDR3 is CASSLQPGPRSSYNSPLHF. CDR3 nucleotides: TGTGCCAGCAGCTTGCAACCGGGACCTAGGAGCTCCTATAATTCACCCCTCCACTTT.

This clonotype was recorded many times. The chain combines TRBV12-3 or TRBV12-4 with TRBJ2-3, with 11 bases that match TRBD2. The trim removed 7 bases at V and 4 bases at J, leaving 10 bases unmatched. This CDR3 is 16 amino acids long. CDR3 region: CASTARLAGSSDTQYF. CDR3 coding DNA: TGTGCCAGCACCGCAAGACTAGCGGGAAGTTCAGATACGCAGTATTTT.

V is TRBV7-2 and J is TRBJ2-3; no clear D. Germline-derived CDR1 and CDR2 are SGHTA and FQGNSA. This CDR3 region has 15 residues. V was clipped by 5 bases and J by 8 bases, with 20 bases between them. The CDR3 reads CASSPALGEAPTQYF. CDR3 bases: TGTGCCAGCAGCCCAGCGCTGGGTGAGGCCCCTACGCAGTATTTT. The full variable domain, completed using reference TRBV7-2 and TRBJ2-3, is GAGVSQSPSNKVTEKGKDVELRCDPISGHTALYWYRQSLGQGLEFLIYFQGNSAPDKSGLPSDRFSAERTGGSVSTLTIQRTQQEDSAVYLCASSPALGEAPTQYFGPGTRLTVL.

This clonotype has only a few counts. The rearrangement uses TRBV30 and TRBJ1-5; no reliable D call. Germline CDR1 reads GTSNPN; CDR2 reads SVGIG (reference sequence). The V gene lost 0 bases and the J gene lost 4 bases, with 7 bases spanning the gap. This CDR3 is built from 13 residues. CDR3 in DNA: TGTGCCTGGAGTGTAGGCGGAAATCAGCCCCAGCATTTT. Protein sequence: CAWSVGGNQPQHF.

The V and J genes are TRBV11-2 and TRBJ2-3; TRBD2 agrees at 9 bases. The tail of the sequence fits TRBJ2-7 better, so the J call may be wrong. Germline lookup yields CDR1 SGHAT and CDR2 FQNNGV. CDR3 length: 17 residues. CDR3 DNA: TGTGCCAGCAGCTCCCGGGGATTGCTAGCGGGATTGTACGAGCAGTACTTC. It codes for CASSSRGLLAGLYEQYF.

V usage is TRBV7-8 and J usage is TRBJ2-3; 14 positions match TRBD2. V was pared by 5 bases and J by 3 bases, with 10 bases of the junction left unmatched. There are 18 residues in the CDR3. CDR1 is SGHVS and CDR2 is FQNEAQ in the germline V gene. CDR3 sequence (DNA): TGTGCCAGCAGCCGGACTAGCGGGAGGAGGGGTGGTACAGATACGCAGTATTTT. This sequence encodes CASSRTSGRRGGTDTQYF.

The chain has TRBV11-1 and TRBJ1-1, with D unresolved. V dropped 0 bases and J dropped 2 bases, with 7 bases sitting between them. This CDR3 is 14 amino acids long. Germline CDR1 reads SGHAT; CDR2 reads FQDESV (reference sequence). The CDR3 loop is CASSLAEFNTEAFF. The CDR3, as DNA: TGTGCCAGCAGCTTAGCCGAATTCAACACTGAAGCTTTCTTT.

This clonotype was detected many times. The genes are TRBV12-3 or TRBV12-4 and TRBJ2-7; 10 nucleotides line up with TRBD2. The DNA matches TRBJ2-1 better at its end, which makes the J call doubtful. The CDR3 spans 14 residues. Here the CDR3 reads CASRESGRDNEQFF. The CDR3 nucleotides read TGTGCCAGCAGAGAGAGCGGGAGGGACAATGAGCAGTTCTTC.